The 16 T cell receptor beta chains presented below share a single source sample, sequenced in a study of a mutant IDH1 vaccine in newly diagnosed glioma. The antigens of these receptors remain unknown. The table came from immunoSEQ multiplex PCR; TCRdb's copy has only in-frame clones and leaves some out. The data contain 75,000 to 80,000 clones, 75% to 90% of them seen just once; the ten biggest clones take up approximately 0.8%. Time point noted: week 23, last vaccination. One vaccine dose held 300 ug of mutant IDH1 20-mer peptide and came with topical imiquimod. The starting material was PBMCs, obtained from a glioma patient whose treatment included an IDH1 peptide vaccine. The receptors stem from a woman aged 45-65 years with glioma.

This chain joins TRBV19 and TRBJ1-1, with 11 bases aligning to TRBD1. The V gene's germline CDR1 is LNHDA and CDR2 SQIVND (reference sequence). With V trimmed by 7 bases and J by 2 bases, 9 bases remained unmatched. This CDR3 spans 16 amino acids. The CDR3 spells CASTDSGQGANTEAFF. In DNA form, the CDR3 reads TGTGCCAGTACCGACAGCGGACAGGGGGCAAACACTGAAGCTTTCTTT.

The chain joins TRBV5-4 to TRBJ1-2, with a weak D call TRBD1 (6 bases). The CDR3 loop spans 15 amino acids. V dropped 0 bases and J dropped 8 bases, with 17 bases sitting between them. CDR1 is SGHNT, CDR2 YYREEE, per germline (reference sequence). The CDR3 sequence is CASSLAAGDLVGYTF. DNA for the CDR3: TGTGCCAGCAGCTTGGCGGCAGGGGACCTGGTAGGCTACACCTTC. The whole variable domain, remainder taken from reference TRBV5-4 and TRBJ1-2, is ETGVTQSPTHLIKTRGQQVTLRCSSQSGHNTVSWYQQALGQGPQFIFQYYREEENGRGNFPPRFSGLQFPNYSSELNVNALELDDSALYLCASSLAAGDLVGYTFGSGTRLTVV.

V gene TRBV9 combines with J gene TRBJ2-3; 8 bases are shared with TRBD1. CDR1 SGDLS and CDR2 YYNGEE come from the germline V gene. V trimming: 3 bases; J trimming: 2 bases; junction bases outside the gene matches: 8. CDR3 size: 16 residues. CDR3 in amino acids: CASSAQGARATDTQYF. In nucleotides, the CDR3 is TGTGCCAGCAGCGCTCAGGGGGCCAGGGCCACAGATACGCAGTATTTT.

The CDR3 here is CASSVVPSSYNEQFF. The DNA for the CDR3 is TGTGCCAGCAGCGTAGTCCCCAGCTCCTACAATGAGCAGTTCTTC. The chain combines TRBV9 with TRBJ2-1; D is unresolved. The CDR3 covers 15 residues. CDR1 and CDR2 from the germline V gene are SGDLS and YYNGEE. V gave up 0 bases and J gave up 0 bases, with 7 bases separating them. Drawing the rest from reference TRBV9 and TRBJ2-1, the complete variable domain is DSGVTQTPKHLITATGQRVTLRCSPRSGDLSVYWYQQSLDQGLQFLIQYYNGEERAKGNILERFSAQQFPDLHSELNLSSLELGDSALYFCASSVVPSSYNEQFFGPGTRLTVL.

The chain couples TRBV27 to TRBJ2-7, with a possible D match to TRBD2 (6 bases). CDR1 is MNHEY and CDR2 is SMNVEV in the germline V gene (reference sequence). The CDR3 runs to 14 residues. With 2 bases removed from V and 2 bases from J, the gap between germline ends came to 10 bases. As DNA, the CDR3 is TGTGCCAGCAGTTTACATGGCGGGACCTACGAGCAGTACTTC. This sequence encodes CASSLHGGTYEQYF.

This clone was recorded only once. The chain links TRBV6-5 to TRBJ1-1; 7 bases match TRBD1. In germline, CDR1 is MNHEY, CDR2 SVGAGI. Trimming removed 1 base from V and 4 bases from J; junction bases left unmatched: 9. This CDR3 contains 16 residues. The CDR3 region is CASSYFSPGGGTEAFF. The CDR3 DNA is TGTGCCAGCAGTTACTTCTCACCAGGGGGTGGCACTGAAGCTTTCTTT.

CDR3 amino acids: CASSPALAYTQYF. The CDR3 nucleotides read TGCGCCAGCAGCCCGGCTCTAGCTTATACGCAGTATTTT. This chain joins TRBV5-1 and TRBJ2-3; tentative D call: TRBD2 (5 bases). Trimming removed 4 bases at V and 7 bases at J, with 13 bases between. CDR3 length equals 13 residues. Germline V gene sequence: CDR1 SGHRS, CDR2 YFSETQ.

This clone was observed once. The chain combines TRBV5-1 with TRBJ2-2; 12 bases agree with TRBD1. The CDR3 has 17 amino acids. The J segment lost 4 bases and the V segment lost 2 bases, leaving 6 bases of the junction unmatched. The V gene's germline CDR1 is SGHRS and CDR2 YFSETQ. The CDR3 coding sequence is TGCGCCAGCAGCTTTCCGGGACAGGGGGCGGCCACCGGGGAGCTGTTTTTT. It specifies CASSFPGQGAATGELFF. The full variable domain, rest sourced from reference TRBV5-1 and TRBJ2-2, is KAGVTQTPRYLIKTRGQQVTLSCSPISGHRSVSWYQQTPGQGLQFLFEYFSETQRNKGNFPGRFSGRQFSNSRSEMNVSTLELGDSALYLCASSFPGQGAATGELFFGEGSRLTVL.

V and J are TRBV18 and TRBJ2-3; 7 bases fit TRBD2. The J segment lost 0 bases and the V segment lost 3 bases, leaving 6 bases of the junction unmatched. CDR1 and CDR2 (germline): KGHSH, LQKENI. CDR3 length equals 16 residues. CDR3 nucleotides: TGTGCCAGCTCACCTATTAATAGCGGGAGCACAGATACGCAGTATTTT. This gives the protein CASSPINSGSTDTQYF.

The chain has TRBV11-2 and TRBJ2-1, with 9 bases matching TRBD1. Germline lookup yields CDR1 SGHAT and CDR2 FQNNGV. This CDR3 has 16 residues. The ends lost 1 base at V and 8 bases at J; junction bases unmatched: 9. The CDR3 nucleotides are TGTGCCAGCAGCTTAGGCCCGGGACAGGGATATGATGAGCAGTTCTTC. Encoded protein: CASSLGPGQGYDEQFF.

This clone was seen a handful of times. V and J are TRBV11-2 and TRBJ2-7; TRBD2 matches 8 bases. The germline V gene has CDR1 SGHAT and CDR2 FQNNGV. Trimming removed 3 bases from V and 7 bases from J; junction bases left unmatched: 8. The CDR3 has 14 amino acids. CDR3: CASSFLLSGGEQYF. As DNA, the CDR3 is TGTGCCAGCAGCTTCTTACTATCGGGAGGGGAGCAGTACTTC.

This clone was recorded only once. The chain carries TRBV5-1 and TRBJ1-3; the D gene is possibly TRBD1 (5 bases). CDR3 length: 14 residues. With 3 bases removed from V and 4 bases from J, the gap between germline ends came to 11 bases. Germline-derived CDR1 and CDR2 are SGHRS and YFSETQ. CDR3: CASSWDLSGNTIYF. The CDR3 nucleotides read TGCGCCAGCAGCTGGGACCTTTCAGGAAACACCATATATTTT.

This clone was observed once. CDR3 nucleotide sequence: TGCGCCAGCAGTGAGTCCCGCATGAACACTGAAGCTTTCTTT. Protein sequence: CASSESRMNTEAFF. V is TRBV10-2 and J is TRBJ1-1; D remains ambiguous. The V end was cut by 0 bases, the J end by 0 bases, with 5 bases between. In germline, CDR1 is WSHSY, CDR2 SAAADI. The CDR3 length is 14 residues.

V is TRBV30 and J is TRBJ1-6, with D perhaps TRBD1 (6 bases). V was clipped by 3 bases and J by 7 bases, with 19 bases between them. The CDR3 runs to 16 residues. Germline V CDR1 and CDR2: GTSNPN, SVGIG (reference sequence). CDR3 sequence: CAWRPGGGKLNSPLHF. The CDR3 nucleotides are TGTGCCTGGAGGCCGGGAGGGGGAAAGTTGAATTCACCCCTCCACTTT.

The genes are TRBV9 and TRBJ2-3, with D unresolved. The CDR3 is 15 amino acids. V dropped 1 base and J dropped 1 base, with 10 bases sitting between them. Germline CDR1 SGDLS, CDR2 YYNGEE. This CDR3 is CASSVRRSRTDTQYF. The CDR3 nucleotides are TGTGCCAGCAGCGTAAGAAGGTCCCGCACAGATACGCAGTATTTT.

CDR3 sequence (DNA): TGTGCCAGCAGCGTCTCGGACAGGGTGGAAGAAAAACTGTTTTTT. This encodes CASSVSDRVEEKLFF. V usage is TRBV9 and J usage is TRBJ1-4, with 8 bases matching TRBD1. The ends lost 2 bases at V and 8 bases at J; junction bases unmatched: 8. Per the germline V gene, CDR1 is SGDLS and CDR2 is YYNGEE. The CDR3 consists of 15 residues. The whole variable domain, filled in from reference TRBV9 and TRBJ1-4, reads DSGVTQTPKHLITATGQRVTLRCSPRSGDLSVYWYQQSLDQGLQFLIQYYNGEERAKGNILERFSAQQFPDLHSELNLSSLELGDSALYFCASSVSDRVEEKLFFGSGTQLSVL.